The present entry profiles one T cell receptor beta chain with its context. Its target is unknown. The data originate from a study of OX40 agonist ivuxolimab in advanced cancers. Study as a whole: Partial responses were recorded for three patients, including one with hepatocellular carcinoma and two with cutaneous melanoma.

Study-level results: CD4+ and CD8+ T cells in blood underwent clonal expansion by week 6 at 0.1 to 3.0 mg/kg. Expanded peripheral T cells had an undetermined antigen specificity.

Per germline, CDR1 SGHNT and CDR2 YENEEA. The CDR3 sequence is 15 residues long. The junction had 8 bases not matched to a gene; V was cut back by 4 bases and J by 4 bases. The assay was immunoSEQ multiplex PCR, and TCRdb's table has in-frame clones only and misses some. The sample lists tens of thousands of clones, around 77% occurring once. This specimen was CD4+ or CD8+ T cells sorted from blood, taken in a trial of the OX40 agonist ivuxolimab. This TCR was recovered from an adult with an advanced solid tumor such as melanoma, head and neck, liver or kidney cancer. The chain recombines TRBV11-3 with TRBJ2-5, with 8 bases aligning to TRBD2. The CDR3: CASSSGRVGRETQYF. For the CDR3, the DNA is TGTGCCAGCAGCTCCGGGAGGGTTGGCAGAGAGACCCAGTACTTC.